Shown below are 13 T cell receptor beta chains from a single sample sequenced in a study of blood T cell repertoires in COVID-19. Profiling relied on immunoSEQ multiplex PCR, and the TCRdb table lists in-frame clones only, not all of them. The table records some 180,000 clones, about 88% of them present only once. Source material: peripheral blood. These receptors originate from a man aged 45-65 years with COVID-19, enrolled during active disease.

The rearrangement links TRBV7-8 to TRBJ2-5; possibly TRBD1 for D (5 bases). Per germline, CDR1 SGHVS and CDR2 FQNEAQ. The CDR3 runs to 14 residues. V was clipped by 5 bases and J by 2 bases, with 12 bases between them. The CDR3 DNA sequence: TGTGCCAGCAGCACCTCAGGGTGGCAAGAGACCCAGTACTTC. This codes for CASSTSGWQETQYF.

V is TRBV3-1 (or the pseudogene TRBV3-2) and J is TRBJ2-5; 7 nucleotides agree with TRBD2. The CDR3 runs 12 residues. After removal of 4 bases from V and 4 bases from J, the junction contained 0 bases not matched to a gene. Germline loops: CDR1 LGHDT, CDR2 YNNKEL (reference sequence). The CDR3 sequence: CASSRGGETQYF. In nucleotides, the CDR3 is TGTGCCAGCAGCCGGGGGGGAGAGACCCAGTACTTC.

V gene TRBV7-9 combines with J gene TRBJ1-4, with 10 bases identical to TRBD1. CDR1 is SEHNR and CDR2 is FQNEAQ in the germline V gene (reference sequence). With V trimmed by 6 bases and J by 8 bases, 3 bases remained unmatched. The CDR3 consists of 13 residues. CDR3 amino acids: CASRGQGNEKLFF. The CDR3 DNA reads as TGTGCCAGCAGGGGACAGGGGAACGAAAAACTGTTTTTT.

This chain connects TRBV7-8 to TRBJ1-3, with a weak D call TRBD1 (6 bases). Germline V CDR1 and CDR2: SGHVS, FQNEAQ. This CDR3 spans 16 amino acids. V was cut by 0 bases and J by 8 bases, with 17 bases left in between. In DNA form, the CDR3 reads TGTGCCAGCAGCTTAGCGCTGGGGGCTGGGGTGGACACCATATATTTT. This encodes CASSLALGAGVDTIYF.

In DNA form, the CDR3 reads TGTGCCAGCAGCTTAGACTGGGGCGGGGCAAGCGAGCAGTTCTTC. Protein: CASSLDWGGASEQFF. The rearrangement joins TRBV7-8 to TRBJ2-1, with D possibly matching TRBD2 (6 bases). The CDR3 is made up of 15 amino acids. Germline V gives CDR1 SGHVS, CDR2 FQNEAQ. Trimming cost V 1 base and J 10 bases, with 17 bases left between them.

V gene TRBV12-5 combines with J gene TRBJ2-7, with a possible D match to TRBD1 (5 bases). The germline gives CDR1 LGHNT, CDR2 FRNRAP. Trimming took 4 bases from V and 1 from J, leaving 14 bases between them. This CDR3 spans 15 amino acids. In DNA form, the CDR3 reads TGTGCTAGTGGTTCGACAGCCGCGGTATCCTACGAGCAGTACTTC. This encodes CASGSTAAVSYEQYF.

This sequence joins TRBV10-2 and TRBJ2-7, with TRBD1 as a possible D gene (6 bases). Between the trimmed V and J ends, which lost 6 bases and 6 bases, there was a span of 18 bases. The CDR3 extends over 14 amino acids. Looked up from germline, CDR1 is WSHSY and CDR2 is SAAADI. The CDR3 DNA is TGCGCCAGCAGCCAGGACAGACTTGTAGGCGAGCAGTACTTC. Its translation is CASSQDRLVGEQYF.

The chain joins TRBV15 to TRBJ2-7; perhaps TRBD2 as D (5 bases). This CDR3 is 15 amino acids long. Trimming shortened V by 0 bases and J by 3 bases, and 12 bases separated the two germline ends. CDR1 LNHNV and CDR2 YYDKDF come from the germline V gene (reference sequence). This CDR3 reads CATSRDRGVGYEQYF. CDR3 nucleotide sequence: TGTGCCACCAGCAGAGATCGGGGAGTTGGCTACGAGCAGTACTTC.

J is TRBJ2-2 and V is TRBV18; TRBD1 matches at 9 bases. Germline V gives CDR1 KGHSH, CDR2 LQKENI. CDR3 length: 16 residues. V shed 1 base and J 2 bases; nucleotides not matched to a gene: 2. This CDR3 is CASSPRTGANTGELFF. DNA for the CDR3: TGTGCCAGCTCACCACGGACAGGGGCAAACACCGGGGAGCTGTTTTTT.

The rearrangement links TRBV19 to TRBJ1-2; tentatively, D is TRBD1 (6 bases). The CDR3 extends over 16 amino acids. The V end was cut by 2 bases, the J end by 4 bases, with 17 bases between. Germline CDR1 reads LNHDA; CDR2 reads SQIVND (reference sequence). The CDR3 sequence is CASSITGQSRGYGYTF. Here the CDR3 DNA reads TGTGCCAGTAGTATAACAGGGCAGTCCCGAGGCTATGGCTACACCTTC.

This sequence joins TRBV28 and TRBJ2-5; the match to TRBD1 covers 8 bases. CDR1 is MDHEN, CDR2 SYDVKM, per germline. There are 14 residues in the CDR3. Germline trimming cut 3 bases from V and 2 bases from J; bases unmatched to any gene: 2. The DNA of the CDR3 is TGTGCCAGCAGTTTGGGACAGGTACAAGAGACCCAGTACTTC. Translated, it gives CASSLGQVQETQYF.

The chain joins TRBV27 to TRBJ2-3; 11 positions agree with TRBD2. Germline loops: CDR1 MNHEY, CDR2 SMNVEV (reference sequence). The J segment lost 4 bases and the V segment lost 8 bases, leaving 14 bases of the junction unmatched. This CDR3 spans 17 amino acids. CDR3 loop: CASLLAGEATGPDTQYF. DNA of the CDR3: TGTGCCAGCCTACTAGCGGGAGAAGCGACAGGGCCAGATACGCAGTATTTT.

V gene TRBV7-2 combines with J gene TRBJ1-1; tentative D call: TRBD1 (6 bases). Per germline, CDR1 SGHTA and CDR2 FQGNSA. The CDR3 is 15 amino acids. Trimming cost V 7 bases and J 5 bases, with 20 bases left between them. The CDR3 spells CASKVTGGAGTEAFF. CDR3 coding DNA: TGTGCCAGCAAAGTTACTGGGGGCGCAGGGACTGAAGCTTTCTTT.